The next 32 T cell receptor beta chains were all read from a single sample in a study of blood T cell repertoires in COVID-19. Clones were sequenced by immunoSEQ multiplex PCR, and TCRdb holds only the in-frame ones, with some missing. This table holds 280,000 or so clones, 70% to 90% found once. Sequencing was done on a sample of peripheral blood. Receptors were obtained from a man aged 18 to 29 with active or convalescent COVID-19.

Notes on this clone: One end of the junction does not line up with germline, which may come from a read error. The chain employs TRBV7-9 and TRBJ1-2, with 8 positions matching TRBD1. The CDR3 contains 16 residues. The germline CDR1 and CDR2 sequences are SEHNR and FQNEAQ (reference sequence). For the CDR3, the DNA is TGTGCCAGCAGCCTAGCGTACGATCAGGGGGCGCATGGCTACACCTTC. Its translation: CASSLAYDQGAHGYTF.

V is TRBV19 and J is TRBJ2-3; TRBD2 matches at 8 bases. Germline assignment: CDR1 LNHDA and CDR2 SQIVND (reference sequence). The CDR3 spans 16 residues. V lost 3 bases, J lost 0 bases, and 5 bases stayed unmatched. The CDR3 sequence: CASSMDGGASTDTQYF. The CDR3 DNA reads TGTGCCAGTAGTATGGACGGGGGGGCCAGCACAGATACGCAGTATTTT.

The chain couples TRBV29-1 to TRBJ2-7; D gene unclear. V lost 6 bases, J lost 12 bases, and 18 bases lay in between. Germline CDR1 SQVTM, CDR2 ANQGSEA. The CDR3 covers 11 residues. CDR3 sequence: CSVANGPVWYF. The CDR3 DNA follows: TGCAGCGTCGCCAACGGTCCTGTTTGGTACTTC.

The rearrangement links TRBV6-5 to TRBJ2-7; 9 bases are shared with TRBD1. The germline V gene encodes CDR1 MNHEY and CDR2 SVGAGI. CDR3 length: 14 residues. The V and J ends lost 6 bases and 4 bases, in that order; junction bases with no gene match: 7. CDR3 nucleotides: TGTGCCAGCAGGAACAGGGGGCGCAGGTACGAGCAGTACTTC. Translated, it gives CASRNRGRRYEQYF.

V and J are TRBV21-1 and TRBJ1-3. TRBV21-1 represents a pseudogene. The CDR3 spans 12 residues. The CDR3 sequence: CASDNGGATIYF. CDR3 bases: TGTGCCAGCGATAATGGGGGGGCCACCATATATTTT.

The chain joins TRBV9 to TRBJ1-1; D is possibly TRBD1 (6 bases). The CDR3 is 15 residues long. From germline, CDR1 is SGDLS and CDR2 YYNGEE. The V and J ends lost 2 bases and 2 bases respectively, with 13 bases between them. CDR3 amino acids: CASSVRGGINTEAFF. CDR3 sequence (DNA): TGTGCCAGCAGCGTTAGGGGGGGAATTAACACTGAAGCTTTCTTT.

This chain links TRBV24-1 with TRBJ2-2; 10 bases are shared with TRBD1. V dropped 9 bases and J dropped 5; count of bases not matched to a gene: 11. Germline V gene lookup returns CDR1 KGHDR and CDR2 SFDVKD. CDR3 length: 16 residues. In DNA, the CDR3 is TGTGCCACCCAAAGCCCCGACAGGGGGCGGACCGGGGAGCTGTTTTTT. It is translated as CATQSPDRGRTGELFF.

For the CDR3, the DNA is TGTGCCACCAGCGGGACAGGCCCTTTGGGGGAGCAGTACTTC. It yields the protein CATSGTGPLGEQYF. The chain uses TRBV15 and TRBJ2-7; 8 bases map to TRBD1. The V segment lost 5 bases and the J segment 7 bases; nucleotides outside the gene matches: 10. The CDR3 sequence is 14 residues long. Germline V gene sequence: CDR1 LNHNV, CDR2 YYDKDF (reference sequence).

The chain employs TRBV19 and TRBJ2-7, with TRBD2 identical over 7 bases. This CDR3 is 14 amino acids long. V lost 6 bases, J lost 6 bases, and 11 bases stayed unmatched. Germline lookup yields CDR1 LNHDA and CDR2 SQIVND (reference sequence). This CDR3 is CASRSGGYLREQYF. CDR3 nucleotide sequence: TGTGCCAGTAGATCCGGGGGGTACCTACGCGAGCAGTACTTC.

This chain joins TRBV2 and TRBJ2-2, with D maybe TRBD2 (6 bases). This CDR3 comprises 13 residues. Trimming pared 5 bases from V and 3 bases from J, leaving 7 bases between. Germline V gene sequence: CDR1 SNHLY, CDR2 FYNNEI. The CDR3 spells CASSTGDTGELFF. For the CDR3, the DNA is TGTGCCAGCAGTACGGGGGACACCGGGGAGCTGTTTTTT.

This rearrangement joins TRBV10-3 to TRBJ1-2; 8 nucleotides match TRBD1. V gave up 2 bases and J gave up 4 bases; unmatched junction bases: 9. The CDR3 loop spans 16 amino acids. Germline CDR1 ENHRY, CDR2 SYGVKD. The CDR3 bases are TGTGCCATCAGTGAGCCTGGACAGGGCCATAGCTATGGCTACACCTTC. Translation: CAISEPGQGHSYGYTF.

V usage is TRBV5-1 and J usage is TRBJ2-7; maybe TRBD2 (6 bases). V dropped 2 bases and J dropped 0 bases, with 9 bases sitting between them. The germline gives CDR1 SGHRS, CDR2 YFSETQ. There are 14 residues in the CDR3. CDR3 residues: CASSLGDSSYEQYF. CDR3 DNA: TGCGCCAGCAGCTTAGGGGACTCCTCCTACGAGCAGTACTTC.

The chain's CDR3 is CASSLGQGLTGELFF. The CDR3 DNA is TGCGCCAGCAGCTTGGGACAGGGATTGACCGGGGAGCTGTTTTTT. The chain carries TRBV5-1 and TRBJ2-2; 7 nucleotides line up with TRBD1. Germline CDR1 reads SGHRS; CDR2 reads YFSETQ. The CDR3 loop spans 15 amino acids. V lost 0 bases, J lost 5 bases, and 4 bases stayed unmatched.

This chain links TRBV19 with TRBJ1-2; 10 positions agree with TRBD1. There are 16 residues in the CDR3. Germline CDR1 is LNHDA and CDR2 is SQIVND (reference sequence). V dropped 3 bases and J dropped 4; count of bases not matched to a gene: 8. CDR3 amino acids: CASSIGGQGSLYGYTF. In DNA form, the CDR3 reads TGTGCCAGTAGTATCGGGGGACAGGGGTCTCTCTATGGCTACACCTTC.

The CDR3 reads CASSVSRVTDRVNTEAFF. The CDR3 nucleotides are TGTGCCAGCTCAGTTTCTCGGGTCACGGACAGGGTGAACACTGAAGCTTTCTTT. The chain is built from TRBV18 and TRBJ1-1, with 8 bases matching TRBD1. The CDR3 length is 18 residues. CDR1 and CDR2 (germline): KGHSH, LQKENI. V dropped 5 bases and J dropped 0; count of bases not matched to a gene: 14.

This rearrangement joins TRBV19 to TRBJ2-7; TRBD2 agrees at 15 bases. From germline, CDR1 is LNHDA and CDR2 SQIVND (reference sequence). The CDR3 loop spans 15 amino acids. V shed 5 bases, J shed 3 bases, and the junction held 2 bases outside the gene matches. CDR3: CASSLGLAGGYEQYF. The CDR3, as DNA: TGTGCCAGTAGTTTGGGACTAGCGGGGGGCTACGAGCAGTACTTC.

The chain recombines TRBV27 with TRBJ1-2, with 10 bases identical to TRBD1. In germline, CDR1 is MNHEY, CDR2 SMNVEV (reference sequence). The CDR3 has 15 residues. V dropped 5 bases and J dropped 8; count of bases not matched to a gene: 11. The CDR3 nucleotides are TGTGCCAGCAGTCCACGGACAGGGGGAGAGGGGGGCTACACCTTC. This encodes CASSPRTGGEGGYTF.

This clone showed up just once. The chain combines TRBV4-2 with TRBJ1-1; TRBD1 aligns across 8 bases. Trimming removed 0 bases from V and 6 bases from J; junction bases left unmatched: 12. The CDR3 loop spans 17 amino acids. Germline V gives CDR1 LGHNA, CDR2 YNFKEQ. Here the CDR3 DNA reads TGTGCCAGCAGCCAAGATTTCCAGGGGGCGAGTTACGCTGAAGCTTTCTTT. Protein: CASSQDFQGASYAEAFF.

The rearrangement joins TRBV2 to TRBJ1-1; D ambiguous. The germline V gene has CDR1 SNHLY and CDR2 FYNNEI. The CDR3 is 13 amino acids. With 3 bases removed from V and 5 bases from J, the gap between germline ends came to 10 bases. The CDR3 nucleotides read TGTGCCAGCAGTGACGCGGGGTTAACTGAAGCTTTCTTT. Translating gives CASSDAGLTEAFF.

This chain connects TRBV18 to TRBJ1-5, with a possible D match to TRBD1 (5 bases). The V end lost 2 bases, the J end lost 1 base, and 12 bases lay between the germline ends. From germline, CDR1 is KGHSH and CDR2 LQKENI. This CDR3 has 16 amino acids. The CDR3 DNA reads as TGTGCCAGCTCACCATACCGGGACTTCAGCAATCAGCCCCAGCATTTT. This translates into CASSPYRDFSNQPQHF.

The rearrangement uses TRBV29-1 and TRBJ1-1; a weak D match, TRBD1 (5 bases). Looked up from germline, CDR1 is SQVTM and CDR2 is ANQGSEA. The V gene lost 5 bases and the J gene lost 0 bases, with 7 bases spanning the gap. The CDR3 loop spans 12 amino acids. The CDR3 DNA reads TGCAGCGTTCTGGGGCTGAACACTGAAGCTTTCTTT. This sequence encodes CSVLGLNTEAFF.

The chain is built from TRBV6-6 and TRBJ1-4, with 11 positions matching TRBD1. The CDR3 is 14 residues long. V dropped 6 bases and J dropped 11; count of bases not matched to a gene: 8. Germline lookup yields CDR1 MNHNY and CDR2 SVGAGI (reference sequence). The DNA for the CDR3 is TGTGCCAGCAGCGCGGACAGGGGGCTTCGGAAACTGTTTTTT. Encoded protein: CASSADRGLRKLFF.

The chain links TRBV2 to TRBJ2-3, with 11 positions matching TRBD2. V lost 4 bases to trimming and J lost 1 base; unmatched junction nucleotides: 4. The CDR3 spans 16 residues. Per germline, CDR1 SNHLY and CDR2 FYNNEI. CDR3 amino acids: CASSAATSGGTDTQYF. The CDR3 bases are TGTGCCAGCAGTGCGGCGACTAGCGGGGGCACAGATACGCAGTATTTT. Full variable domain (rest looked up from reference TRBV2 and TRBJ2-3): EPEVTQTPSHQVTQMGQEVILRCVPISNHLYFYWYRQILGQKVEFLVSFYNNEISEKSEIFDDQFSVERPDGSNFTLKIRSTKLEDSAMYFCASSAATSGGTDTQYFGPGTRLTVL.

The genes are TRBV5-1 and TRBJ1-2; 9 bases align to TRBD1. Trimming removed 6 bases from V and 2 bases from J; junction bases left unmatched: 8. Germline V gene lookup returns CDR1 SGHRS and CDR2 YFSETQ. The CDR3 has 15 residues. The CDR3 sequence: CASKKGDRVNYGYTF. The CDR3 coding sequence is TGCGCCAGCAAAAAGGGGGACAGGGTAAACTATGGCTACACCTTC.

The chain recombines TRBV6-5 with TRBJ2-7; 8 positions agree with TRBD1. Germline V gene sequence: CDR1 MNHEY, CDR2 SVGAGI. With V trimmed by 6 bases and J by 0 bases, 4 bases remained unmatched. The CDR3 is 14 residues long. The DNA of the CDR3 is TGTGCCAGCAGATCCGGGACAGGCTCCTACGAGCAGTACTTC. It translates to CASRSGTGSYEQYF.

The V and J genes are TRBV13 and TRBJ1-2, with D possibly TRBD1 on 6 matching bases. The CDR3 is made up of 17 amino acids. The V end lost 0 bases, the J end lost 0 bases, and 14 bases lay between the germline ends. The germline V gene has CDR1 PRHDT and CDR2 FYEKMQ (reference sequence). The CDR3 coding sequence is TGTGCCAGCAGCTTAGGCCTAGACAGGACAGCTAACTATGGCTACACCTTC. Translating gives CASSLGLDRTANYGYTF.

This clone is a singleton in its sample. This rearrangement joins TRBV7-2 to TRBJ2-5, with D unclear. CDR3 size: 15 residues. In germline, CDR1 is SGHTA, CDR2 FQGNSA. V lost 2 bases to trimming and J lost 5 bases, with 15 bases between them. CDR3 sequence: CASSLRERVWETQYF. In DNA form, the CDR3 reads TGTGCCAGCAGCTTACGCGAGCGCGTTTGGGAGACCCAGTACTTC.

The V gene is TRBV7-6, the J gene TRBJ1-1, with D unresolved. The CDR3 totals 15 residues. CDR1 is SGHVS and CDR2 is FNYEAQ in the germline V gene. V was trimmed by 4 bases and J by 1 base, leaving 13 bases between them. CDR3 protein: CASSSTFNGNTEAFF. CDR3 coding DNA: TGTGCCAGCAGCTCTACCTTTAATGGGAACACTGAAGCTTTCTTT.

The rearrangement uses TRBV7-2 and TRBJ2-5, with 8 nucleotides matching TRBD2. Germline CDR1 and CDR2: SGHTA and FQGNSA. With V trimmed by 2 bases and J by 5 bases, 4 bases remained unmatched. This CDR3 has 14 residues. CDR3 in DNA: TGTGCCAGCAGCTTACCAGCGGGGGAGGAGACCCAGTACTTC. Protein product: CASSLPAGEETQYF. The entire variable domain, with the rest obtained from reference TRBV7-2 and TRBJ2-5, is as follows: GAGVSQSPSNKVTEKGKDVELRCDPISGHTALYWYRQSLGQGLEFLIYFQGNSAPDKSGLPSDRFSAERTGGSVSTLTIQRTQQEDSAVYLCASSLPAGEETQYFGPGTRLLVL.

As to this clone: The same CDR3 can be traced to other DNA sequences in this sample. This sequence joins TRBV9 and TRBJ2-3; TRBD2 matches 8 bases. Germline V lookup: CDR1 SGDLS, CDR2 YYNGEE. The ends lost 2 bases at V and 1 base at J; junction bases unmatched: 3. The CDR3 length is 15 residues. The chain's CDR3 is CASSVGGGGTDTQYF. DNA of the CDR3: TGTGCCAGCAGCGTCGGGGGGGGCGGCACAGATACGCAGTATTTT.

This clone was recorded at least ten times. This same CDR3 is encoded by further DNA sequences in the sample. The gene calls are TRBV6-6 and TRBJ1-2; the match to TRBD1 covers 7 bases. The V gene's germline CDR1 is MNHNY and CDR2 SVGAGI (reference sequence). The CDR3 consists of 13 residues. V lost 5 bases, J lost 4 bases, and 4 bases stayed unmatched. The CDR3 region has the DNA TGTGCCAGCAGTCTAGGGGGCAGCTATGGCTACACCTTC. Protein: CASSLGGSYGYTF.

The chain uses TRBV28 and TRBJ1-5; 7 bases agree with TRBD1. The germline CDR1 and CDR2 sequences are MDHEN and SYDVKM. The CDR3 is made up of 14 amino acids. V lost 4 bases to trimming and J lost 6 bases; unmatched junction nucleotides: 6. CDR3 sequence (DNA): TGTGCCAGCAGTTCAGGGGGTTCCGGTCAGCCCCAGCATTTT. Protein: CASSSGGSGQPQHF.